The T cell receptor (beta chain) described here comes from a study of blood T cell repertoires in COVID-19 (dated by TCRdb to the early 2020s). With respect to the entire study: The collaborator samples originated in the United States, Italy and Spain and spanned the acute and convalescent phases of COVID-19. The prospective study material was composed of cDNA or gDNA derived from T cells, B-cell-depleted T cells, or PBMCs. The dataset comprised deeply sampled blood TCRbeta repertoires from subjects exposed to, actively infected with, or recovered from COVID-19. The repertoires were released in a freely available public database meant as a resource for research on the immune response to SARS-CoV-2. Samples came from the ongoing ImmuneRACE study (first 160 participants) plus 1,254 subjects from 6 global collaborators. Sample metadata almost always included a de-identified subject ID, COVID-19 status, age in years and sex. Where available, HLA class I and class II types were obtained from metadata supplied by the sample provider rather than from assay-based typing. The paper's findings and limits, for the study overall: The quantity of clinical and demographic metadata differed by source and by participant and was supplied without curation.

Each collaborating institution followed its own protocols to collect whole blood in K2EDTA tubes. Collaborator samples were shipped for TCRbeta analysis as frozen whole blood, isolated PBMCs, or DNA extracted from either sample type. The immunoSEQ Assay, a bias-controlled multiplex PCR, was used to amplify TCRbeta CDR3 regions from genomic DNA. The paper's data handling went like this. The number of nucleated cells in each sample was estimated from the amplification of reference gene primers within the assay. To quantify the absolute abundance of each unique TCRbeta CDR3 rearrangement, sequence reads were collapsed and filtered. For each sample, productive Simpson clonality was calculated by taking the square root of Simpson's diversity index across productive rearrangements. TCRdb retrieved this table from immuneACCESS and kept in-frame rearrangements only. Not all clones are present; in checked studies, unresolved V genes account for under half, and no reason is known for the remainder. V and J calls and clone size are as listed in that table; D and trimming were resolved from the DNA. In this sample the table shows 100,000 to 150,000 clones, around 80% of which occur a single time. The top ten clonotypes cover under 4.5% of the sample.

As to this clone: It has no known antigen specificity. Base qualities are not at hand, and no much larger clone is one base apart.

According to the germline V gene, CDR1 reads SNHLY and CDR2 reads FYNNEI. There are 14 amino acids in the CDR3, from cysteine to phenylalanine inclusive. The CDR3 DNA has 42 bases and is translated from base 1. Trimming leaves V shorter by 4 bases and J shorter by 7 bases, with the junction holding 6 bases beyond the gene matches. The sequenced sample was peripheral blood. The receptor comes from a woman in her 50s with acute or convalescent COVID-19. The V and J segments used are TRBV2 and TRBJ1-5; the central 8 bases match TRBD1. CDR3 sequence: CASSATPGGQPQHF. The DNA sequence is as follows: TGTGCCAGCAGTGCTACCCCAGGGGGCCAGCCCCAGCATTTT.